These 14 T cell receptor beta chains came from one sample sequenced in a study of identical twins. MiXCR was run by TCRdb on the 5' RACE reads, yielding one entry per CDR3 protein. The top ten clones hold over 4.5% of a sample with about 20,000 distinct CDR3 sequences, less than 70% of them seen once. Sequenced sample: memory (CD45RO+) T cells sorted from blood. Receptors originate from a woman between 18 and 29 years old in good health. This table probably holds off-target reads from a library built for another chain.

This chain links TRBV20-1 with TRBJ2-1; no definite D call. The CDR3 is 12 residues long. Trimming took off 1 base at V and 7 bases at J, with 8 bases between the two ends. Germline assignment: CDR1 DFQATT and CDR2 SNEGSKA (reference sequence). CDR3 protein: CSARAPRNEQFF. The CDR3 nucleotides read TGCAGTGCTAGAGCGCCCCGGAATGAGCAGTTCTTC.

This chain links TRBV11-2 with TRBJ2-2, with unresolved D. The germline gives CDR1 SGHAT, CDR2 FQNNGV. Deletions cut 3 bases from V and 5 bases from J, with 4 bases between. The CDR3 has 12 residues. The chain's CDR3 is CASSFGTGELFF. The CDR3 bases are TGTGCCAGCAGCTTTGGGACCGGGGAGCTGTTTTTT. The full variable domain, with the rest looked up from reference TRBV11-2 and TRBJ2-2, is EAGVAQSPRYKIIEKRQSVAFWCNPISGHATLYWYQQILGQGPKLLIQFQNNGVVDDSQLPKDRFSAERLKGVDSTLKIQPAKLEDSAVYLCASSFGTGELFFGEGSRLTVL.

The chain employs TRBV28 and TRBJ2-7; possible D gene TRBD1, 5 bases. The germline V gene has CDR1 MDHEN and CDR2 SYDVKM. Trimming cost V 1 base and J 5 bases, with 9 bases left between them. The CDR3 is 13 amino acids. As DNA, the CDR3 is TGTGCCAGCAGTTTATTCAGGGTCCACGAGCAGTACTTC. As protein: CASSLFRVHEQYF.

The V gene is TRBV29-1, the J gene TRBJ2-1, with D perhaps assigned TRBD1 or TRBD2 (5 bases each). In germline, CDR1 is SQVTM, CDR2 ANQGSEA. The germline V and J ends were trimmed by 6 bases and 11 bases, with 23 bases remaining between them. The CDR3 consists of 14 residues. CDR3 region: CSVTLGERVGKQFF. The CDR3 DNA reads TGCAGCGTGACACTGGGGGAGAGGGTCGGGAAGCAGTTCTTC.

Only one count was recorded for this clonotype. CDR3 protein: CSVAAGYYGYTF. As DNA, the CDR3 is TGCAGCGTTGCGGCAGGCTACTATGGCTACACCTTC. V and J are TRBV29-1 and TRBJ1-2; D remains ambiguous. The germline gives CDR1 SQVTM, CDR2 ANQGSEA. Trimming took 4 bases from V and 3 from J, leaving 9 bases between them. The CDR3 has 12 amino acids.

CDR3 in amino acids: CASSRVSGTRRVYEQYF. CDR3 nucleotide sequence: TGTGCCAGCAGTAGGGTCAGCGGGACTAGGAGGGTCTACGAGCAGTACTTC. The chain is built from TRBV6-1 and TRBJ2-7, with 8 positions matching TRBD2. Per the germline V gene, CDR1 is MNHNS and CDR2 is SASEGT. This CDR3 contains 17 residues. V gave up 5 bases and J gave up 3 bases; unmatched junction bases: 15.

The V gene is TRBV20-1, the J gene TRBJ1-5, with no clear D. The CDR3 length is 15 residues. The V end lost 0 bases, the J end lost 2 bases, and 11 bases lay between the germline ends. CDR1 is DFQATT, CDR2 SNEGSKA, per germline (reference sequence). The CDR3 DNA sequence: TGCAGTGCTAGAGATGGGGTATTCGGCAATCAGCCCCAGCATTTT. It yields the protein CSARDGVFGNQPQHF.

This clonotype was seen a single time. The chain combines TRBV7-3 with TRBJ2-1; possibly TRBD2 for D (6 bases). This CDR3 is 15 amino acids long. The germline V and J ends were trimmed by 3 bases and 2 bases, with 11 bases remaining between them. CDR1 is SGHTA and CDR2 is FQGTGA in the germline V gene. As DNA, the CDR3 is TGTGCCAGCAGCTTGTCCCGCGGGACCTACAATGAGCAGTTCTTC. It encodes CASSLSRGTYNEQFF.

The table lists this clonotype with a count of one. The chain recombines TRBV29-1 with TRBJ2-1; TRBD1 or TRBD2 may be the D gene (5 bases each). Trimming left V 5 bases short and J 7 bases short, with 12 bases between. This CDR3 is 12 amino acids long. Germline-derived CDR1 and CDR2 are SQVTM and ANQGSEA. The CDR3, as DNA: TGCAGCGTTCGCCGGGACGGGAATGAGCAGTTCTTC. As protein: CSVRRDGNEQFF.

The rearrangement uses TRBV7-6 and TRBJ2-1; perhaps D is TRBD1 or TRBD2 (5 bases each). There are 16 residues in the CDR3. The ends were cut back, 5 bases at V and 6 bases at J, with 20 bases in the middle. The germline CDR1 and CDR2 sequences are SGHVS and FNYEAQ. CDR3 in DNA: TGTGCCAGCAGCCACCTCTGGGGGACGTACGGCAATGAGCAGTTCTTC. Translated: CASSHLWGTYGNEQFF.

This clonotype came up a few times. The chain combines TRBV29-1 with TRBJ2-1, with D perhaps TRBD1 (5 bases). This CDR3 contains 13 residues. The germline V and J ends were trimmed by 5 bases and 8 bases, with 16 bases remaining between them. CDR1 and CDR2 (germline): SQVTM, ANQGSEA. CDR3 region: CSVQGLMNDEQFF. In nucleotides, the CDR3 is TGCAGCGTTCAGGGCCTCATGAACGATGAGCAGTTCTTC.

V is TRBV7-2 and J is TRBJ2-1; D uncertain. The V end was cut by 1 base, the J end by 12 bases, with 10 bases between. The CDR3 runs to 12 residues. The germline gives CDR1 SGHTA, CDR2 FQGNSA. The CDR3 coding sequence is TGTGCCAGCAGCTTAGTAAGGCAGATGCAGTTCTTC. Amino acids: CASSLVRQMQFF.

The rearrangement joins TRBV5-6 to TRBJ2-2, with TRBD1 matching over 10 bases. J was trimmed by 6 bases and V by 2 bases; bases with no gene match: 10. Germline values: CDR1 SGHDT, CDR2 YYEEEE. This CDR3 has 17 residues. This CDR3 reads CASSFPRQGASAGELFF. In DNA form, the CDR3 reads TGTGCCAGCAGCTTCCCCAGACAGGGGGCAAGCGCCGGGGAGCTGTTTTTT.

The chain combines TRBV5-5 with TRBJ1-1; D possibly corresponds to TRBD1 (6 bases). The CDR3 is 15 amino acids. Per germline, CDR1 SGHKS and CDR2 YYEKEE (reference sequence). V dropped 3 bases and J dropped 2 bases, with 14 bases sitting between them. CDR3 amino acids: CASSSGTSKNTEAFF. CDR3 nucleotide sequence: TGTGCCAGCAGCTCCGGGACATCGAAAAACACTGAAGCTTTCTTT. Complete variable domain (other parts from reference TRBV5-5 and TRBJ1-1): DAGVTQSPTHLIKTRGQQVTLRCSPISGHKSVSWYQQVLGQGPQFIFQYYEKEERGRGNFPDRFSARQFPNYSSELNVNALLLGDSALYLCASSSGTSKNTEAFFGQGTRLTVV.